This T cell receptor (beta chain) stems from a study of human T cells and chemical hapten exposure. This clonotype has ten or more counts. Its specificity is not known. Each CDR3 protein gets one entry after TCRdb re-called the RACE reads with MiXCR. This sample yields roughly 90,000 distinct CDR3 sequences, of which roughly a tenth are seen a single time; around 4% belongs to the top ten. The study's findings and limits: Having alopecia, donors may respond immunologically unlike healthy people.

The time point: pre-sensitization, week 0. Treatment meaning: therapeutic diphenylcyclopropenone sensitization with weekly scalp DPC. The CDR3 totals 16 residues. The V gene's germline CDR1 is SEHNR and CDR2 FQNEAQ (reference sequence). V lost 2 bases, J lost 5 bases, and 8 bases stayed unmatched. This rearrangement joins TRBV7-9 to TRBJ2-7; 11 nucleotides match TRBD1. This receptor was obtained from a woman aged 40-49 years with alopecia areata. Some clones in this sample may be carry-over from other donors' samples. Sequencing used whole blood, obtained in connection with sensitization to the hapten diphenylcyclopropenone (DPC). CDR3 sequence: CASSLSPGQGENEQYF. DNA of the CDR3: TGTGCCAGCAGCTTATCACCGGGACAGGGGGAAAACGAGCAGTACTTC.